This T cell receptor beta chain was identified in a study of T cell changes during pregnancy in multiple sclerosis. Using immunoSEQ multiplex PCR, the repertoire was profiled, and TCRdb retains in-frame clones only, with some absent. The sample records roughly 12,000 clones, 70% to 90% being singletons. The TCR was taken from a female donor in good health, enrolled as a control in a pregnancy study. The specimen comprised CD8+ T cells from peripheral blood mononuclear cells, sampled in the second trimester of pregnancy.

The CDR3: CASSPDRASYNEQFF. The CDR3 nucleotides read TGCGCCAGCAGCCCCGACAGGGCCTCCTACAATGAGCAGTTCTTC. The V gene is TRBV4-3, the J gene TRBJ2-1, with TRBD1 identical over 7 bases. Germline CDR1 reads LGHNA; CDR2 reads YSLEER. Unmatched junction bases numbered 3, after V lost 4 bases and J lost 0 bases. The CDR3 has 15 residues.